Shown below are 23 T cell receptor beta chains from a single sample sequenced in a study of T cell responses to AZD1222 COVID-19 vaccine listed by TCRdb under 2021. The library relied on the immunoSEQ multiplex PCR assay. The clones in this table, taken by TCRdb from immuneACCESS, are in-frame only. Not every clone is retained; where verified, under half of the shortfall comes from an unresolved V gene, and the cause of the rest is unknown. Here the sample has 80,000 or so clones; about 89% occur a single time. The ten largest make up 3.5% to 5% of the sample. The time point label, as the study defines it: baseline before first vaccination. Reading the label with the study, this specimen's treatment or condition is: meningococcal conjugate vaccine given as trial control. The source material was peripheral blood, sampled on day 0 of MenACWY control vaccination. These receptors came from an adult in good health.

J is TRBJ2-3 and V is TRBV29-1; 9 bases line up with TRBD2. With V trimmed by 3 bases and J by 0 bases, 4 bases remained unmatched. CDR1 and CDR2 from the germline V gene are SQVTM and ANQGSEA. The CDR3 runs 15 residues. This chain's CDR3 is CSVDESGRSTDTQYF. In DNA form, the CDR3 reads TGCAGCGTTGACGAGAGCGGGAGGAGCACAGATACGCAGTATTTT.

This CDR3 is CASSSTAGTGELFF. Written as DNA, the CDR3 is TGTGCCAGCAGCTCGACTGCGGGCACCGGGGAGCTGTTTTTT. This rearrangement joins TRBV7-3 to TRBJ2-2; D possibly corresponds to TRBD2 (5 bases). This CDR3 region has 14 residues. Germline V lookup: CDR1 SGHTA, CDR2 FQGTGA. With 4 bases removed from V and 4 bases from J, the gap between germline ends came to 10 bases.

This clone was seen a single time. V is TRBV28 and J is TRBJ2-7, with D unclear. The CDR3 spans 15 residues. Germline V CDR1 and CDR2: MDHEN, SYDVKM. The V gene lost 2 bases and the J gene lost 0 bases, with 11 bases spanning the gap. Here the CDR3 reads CASSLTAYSSYEQYF. DNA of the CDR3: TGTGCCAGCAGTTTAACGGCATACAGCTCCTACGAGCAGTACTTC.

The chain recombines TRBV12-5 with TRBJ1-3; D is possibly TRBD1 (6 bases). V was trimmed by 3 bases and J by 0 bases, leaving 27 bases between them. This CDR3 contains 21 residues. Germline-derived CDR1 and CDR2 are LGHNT and FRNRAP. DNA for the CDR3: TGTGCTAGTGGTTTTATCACAGTAAGGTCTAACGAGGGGGACTCTGGAAACACCATATATTTT. Its protein product is CASGFITVRSNEGDSGNTIYF.

This clone came up a few times. CDR3 sequence reads: CASSQTVNNSPLHF. CDR3 sequence (DNA): TGTGCCAGCAGTCAGACGGTCAATAATTCACCCCTCCACTTT. The rearrangement links TRBV2 to TRBJ1-6; D gene ambiguous. V was shortened by 5 bases and J by 5 bases, with 10 bases between the two germline ends. The CDR3 length is 14 residues. CDR1 is SNHLY, CDR2 FYNNEI, per germline.

This clone came up once. The V and J genes are TRBV5-4 and TRBJ2-1, with D possibly being TRBD1 (6 bases). V dropped 4 bases and J dropped 6 bases, with 17 bases sitting between them. Germline CDR1 and CDR2: SGHNT and YYREEE (reference sequence). The CDR3 runs 15 residues. CDR3 in amino acids: CASSTTPGRGNEQFF. The CDR3 coding sequence is TGTGCCAGCAGCACAACCCCCGGCAGGGGCAATGAGCAGTTCTTC.

This sequence joins TRBV6-6 and TRBJ1-2; D uncertain. CDR3 length: 11 amino acids. CDR1 and CDR2 (germline): MNHNY, SVGAGI (reference sequence). Trimming left V 9 bases short and J 4 bases short, with 9 bases between. The DNA for the CDR3 is TGTGCCAGTCTCGGGAGCTATGGCTACACCTTC. Residues: CASLGSYGYTF.

V gene TRBV30 combines with J gene TRBJ1-1, with D perhaps TRBD1 (5 bases). This CDR3 spans 15 amino acids. V lost 2 bases, J lost 1 base, and 14 bases lay in between. Germline V gene lookup returns CDR1 GTSNPN and CDR2 SVGIG (reference sequence). The CDR3 protein is CAWSRLGHANTEAFF. In DNA form, the CDR3 reads TGTGCCTGGAGTCGTCTTGGACACGCGAACACTGAAGCTTTCTTT.

The chain joins TRBV5-4 to TRBJ2-2; no reliable D call. Between the trimmed V and J ends, which lost 0 bases and 5 bases, there was a span of 11 bases. There are 15 residues in the CDR3. Germline CDR1 SGHNT, CDR2 YYREEE (reference sequence). CDR3 bases: TGTGCCAGCAGCTTGGGAGAACGGGTGACCGGGGAGCTGTTTTTT. Its protein product is CASSLGERVTGELFF.

The chain links TRBV5-1 to TRBJ1-1, with 7 bases fitting TRBD1. Losses at the gene ends were 5 bases for V and 10 bases for J; bases not matched to a gene: 5. CDR3 length: 11 residues. In germline, CDR1 is SGHRS, CDR2 YFSETQ. The CDR3, as DNA: TGCGCCAGCAGATTACAGGGGCCAGCTTTCTTT. It specifies CASRLQGPAFF.

A single count supports this clone. The V call is TRBV28, the J call TRBJ2-7, with a possible D match to TRBD1 (6 bases). V was clipped by 10 bases and J by 5 bases, with 21 bases between them. Germline V gene lookup returns CDR1 MDHEN and CDR2 SYDVKM. This CDR3 has 14 amino acids. Here the CDR3 DNA reads TGTGCCACGCTCTCAGGGGCGGCCAGGGACGAGCAGTACTTC. This codes for CATLSGAARDEQYF.

This clone was seen more than once but under ten times. The chain links TRBV6-5 to TRBJ2-7, with D uncertain. Germline V gives CDR1 MNHEY, CDR2 SVGAGI. The length of the CDR3 is 12 residues. Trimming removed 4 bases at V and 2 bases at J, with 6 bases between. CDR3 sequence: CASSFVAYEQYF. The CDR3 bases are TGTGCCAGCAGTTTCGTCGCCTACGAGCAGTACTTC.

The chain couples TRBV11-2 to TRBJ1-1; D is unresolved. The V end was cut by 8 bases, the J end by 6 bases, with 7 bases between. The germline V gene has CDR1 SGHAT and CDR2 FQNNGV. The CDR3 spans 10 residues. The CDR3 bases are TGTGCCAGCGGAGGACCTGAAGCTTTCTTT. This sequence encodes CASGGPEAFF.

The chain employs TRBV19 and TRBJ1-1; D is perhaps TRBD1 (5 bases). This CDR3 contains 12 residues. Germline V CDR1 and CDR2: LNHDA, SQIVND (reference sequence). The CDR3 spells CVSRDPYTEAFF. The DNA for the CDR3 is TGTGTTAGCAGGGACCCCTACACTGAAGCTTTCTTT.

The chain joins TRBV6-5 to TRBJ1-1; D ambiguous. CDR1 and CDR2 (germline): MNHEY, SVGAGI. There are 13 residues in the CDR3. V lost 2 bases to trimming and J lost 6 bases, with 10 bases between them. The CDR3 DNA sequence: TGTGCCAGCAGTTACGGACGGTTCTCTGAAGCTTTCTTT. Its translation: CASSYGRFSEAFF.

The chain employs TRBV7-2 and TRBJ1-1; no reliable D call. Trimming cost V 5 bases and J 5 bases, with 12 bases left between them. The germline gives CDR1 SGHTA, CDR2 FQGNSA. The CDR3 is 13 residues long. In DNA, the CDR3 is TGTGCCAGCAGCCGGCGAACTTTAACTGAAGCTTTCTTT. It specifies CASSRRTLTEAFF.

The count of this clone is one. The V call is TRBV28, the J call TRBJ2-7; D gene uncertain. Trimming left V 5 bases short and J 7 bases short, with 15 bases between. Germline V gene lookup returns CDR1 MDHEN and CDR2 SYDVKM. The CDR3 is 13 residues long. CDR3 DNA sequence: TGTGCCAGCAGTACAATCTTGACGTCTGAGCAGTACTTC. It encodes CASSTILTSEQYF.

The chain carries TRBV6-1 and TRBJ2-3; TRBD2 matches 10 bases. This CDR3 contains 14 residues. V dropped 7 bases and J dropped 2; count of bases not matched to a gene: 3. CDR1 and CDR2 (germline): MNHNS, SASEGT. CDR3 in DNA: TGTGCCAGCAAGCGGGAGGGTAACACAGATACGCAGTATTTT. Its protein is CASKREGNTDTQYF.

This clone appeared once. The chain employs TRBV30 and TRBJ1-5, with 9 positions matching TRBD1. Germline V gene data show CDR1 as GTSNPN and CDR2 as SVGIG (reference sequence). This CDR3 region has 14 residues. V shed 2 bases and J 10 bases; nucleotides not matched to a gene: 9. CDR3 coding DNA: TGTGCCTGGAGTCCAGGACAGGGGACCTCCCCCCAGCATTTT. Protein product: CAWSPGQGTSPQHF.

The chain has TRBV12-3 or TRBV12-4 and TRBJ1-1, with D possibly TRBD1 on 6 matching bases. The CDR3 totals 13 residues. V was trimmed by 4 bases and J by 4 bases, leaving 10 bases between them. The CDR3 DNA follows: TGTGCCAGCAGTTGGGAGGGGGGCACTGAAGCTTTCTTT. The encoded protein is CASSWEGGTEAFF.

This rearrangement joins TRBV4-1 to TRBJ2-5; D call uncertain. V was cut by 1 base and J by 2 bases, with 17 bases left in between. Per the germline V gene, CDR1 is MGHRA and CDR2 is YSYEKL. This CDR3 region has 17 residues. The CDR3: CASSQGTQGLVQETQYF. CDR3 nucleotides: TGCGCCAGCAGCCAAGGAACACAAGGGCTAGTTCAAGAGACCCAGTACTTC.

Only one count was recorded for this clone. The V gene is TRBV5-1, the J gene TRBJ2-3; D gene ambiguous. The CDR3 runs to 14 residues. Germline CDR1 SGHRS, CDR2 YFSETQ. V lost 0 bases and J lost 4, with 9 bases in between. In DNA, the CDR3 is TGCGCCAGCAGCTTGGCCGTCTCGTCAGATACGCAGTATTTT. This gives the protein CASSLAVSSDTQYF.

The chain links TRBV28 to TRBJ2-7; TRBD1 aligns across 10 bases. The V and J ends lost 6 bases and 5 bases, in that order; junction bases with no gene match: 4. Germline lookup yields CDR1 MDHEN and CDR2 SYDVKM. This CDR3 has 13 amino acids. The CDR3 DNA reads TGTGCCAGCAGGACAGGGGGCCCTCACGAGCAGTACTTC. Protein: CASRTGGPHEQYF.